These T cell receptor beta chains were read from a single sample in a study of T cell responses to AZD1222 COVID-19 vaccine. Some clones are missing from TCRdb's copy, which holds only in-frame ones; the method was immunoSEQ multiplex PCR. The table shows about 73,000 clones, with roughly 89% occurring only once. Here the sequenced sample was peripheral blood, taken 28 days after the second AZD1222 dose. The receptors derive from an adult who received the AZD1222 COVID-19 vaccine. CDR3s include the opening cysteine and the closing phenylalanine or tryptophan. A D gene is named only where the DNA matches it firmly. Part of the rows lack a size; the others show once, few, many or a class for expanded clones.

size: -
D: -
V: TRBV3-1/TRBV3-2
J: TRBJ1-6
CDR3: CASSQPILGGAGSPLHF
DNA: TGTGCCAGCAGCCAACCGATATTGGGGGGCGCGGGTTCACCCCTCCACTTT

size: -
D: TRBD1
V: TRBV18
J: TRBJ1-2
CDR3: CASSPSQGDGYTF
DNA: TGTGCCAGCTCACCGTCCCAGGGGGATGGCTACACCTTC

size: -
D: -
V: TRBV9
J: TRBJ2-2
CDR3: CASSVVAGWDTGELFF
DNA: TGTGCCAGCAGCGTAGTTGCAGGTTGGGACACCGGGGAGCTGTTTTTT

size: -
D: TRBD2
V: TRBV4-1
J: TRBJ2-1
CDR3: CASSKGLAERQFF
DNA: TGCGCCAGCAGCAAGGGACTAGCAGAACGGCAGTTCTTC

size: -
D: TRBD2
V: TRBV7-9
J: TRBJ2-1
CDR3: CASTLAGGTREQFF
DNA: TGTGCCAGCACCTTAGCGGGAGGGACCCGTGAGCAGTTCTTC

size: -
D: -
V: TRBV7-2
J: TRBJ1-2
CDR3: CASSLRRQGINYGYTF
DNA: TGTGCCAGCAGCTTACGCAGACAAGGGATTAACTATGGCTACACCTTC

size: -
D: -
V: TRBV28
J: TRBJ1-2
CDR3: CATKNANGYTF
DNA: TGTGCCACCAAAAACGCTAATGGCTACACCTTC

size: -
D: -
V: TRBV6-6
J: TRBJ1-1
CDR3: CASSYSQFGTEAFF
DNA: TGTGCCAGCAGTTACTCCCAGTTCGGCACTGAAGCTTTCTTT

size: -
D: -
V: TRBV29-1
J: TRBJ2-1
CDR3: CSVIGMASSSYNEQFF
DNA: TGCAGCGTTATAGGCATGGCGTCGAGCTCCTACAATGAGCAGTTCTTC

size: -
D: -
V: TRBV2
J: TRBJ2-1
CDR3: CASRDGRGRIDEQFF
DNA: TGTGCCAGCAGGGACGGGCGGGGCAGAATCGATGAGCAGTTCTTC

size: -
D: TRBD2
V: TRBV19
J: TRBJ2-6
CDR3: CASSIRREGLSGANVLTF
DNA: TGTGCCAGTAGTATTCGGCGGGAGGGTCTCTCTGGGGCCAACGTCCTGACTTTC

size: -
D: TRBD2
V: TRBV24-1
J: TRBJ2-1
CDR3: CATSDPGTSTYNEQFF
DNA: TGTGCCACCAGTGATCCCGGGACTAGCACCTACAATGAGCAGTTCTTC

size: -
D: -
V: TRBV15
J: TRBJ1-3
CDR3: CATSRDRGNTIYF
DNA: TGTGCCACCAGCAGAGATAGGGGGAACACCATATATTTT

size: -
D: TRBD1
V: TRBV5-1
J: TRBJ2-3
CDR3: CASSGTGGTDTQYF
DNA: TGCGCCAGCAGCGGGACAGGGGGCACAGATACGCAGTATTTT

size: -
D: -
V: TRBV19
J: TRBJ2-3
CDR3: CASRQTSTDTQYF
DNA: TGTGCCAGTCGACAGACTAGCACAGATACGCAGTATTTT

size: -
D: TRBD1
V: TRBV10-3
J: TRBJ2-2
CDR3: CAISETGQGATGELFF
DNA: TGTGCCATCAGTGAAACGGGACAGGGGGCAACCGGGGAGCTGTTTTTT

size: -
D: TRBD2
V: TRBV5-1
J: TRBJ2-1
CDR3: CASSPRTSGRVYNEQFF
DNA: TGCGCCAGCAGCCCCCGGACTAGCGGGAGAGTTTACAATGAGCAGTTCTTC

size: -
D: -
V: TRBV5-4
J: TRBJ2-3
CDR3: CASQSLSTDTQYF
DNA: TGTGCCAGCCAATCCTTATCCACAGATACGCAGTATTTT

size: -
D: -
V: TRBV5-6
J: TRBJ2-2
CDR3: CASSLSTGELFF
DNA: TGTGCCAGCAGCTTGTCCACCGGGGAGCTGTTTTTT

size: -
D: -
V: TRBV6-5
J: TRBJ1-2
CDR3: CASSYPGTYGYTF
DNA: TGTGCCAGCAGTTACCCCGGGACCTATGGCTACACCTTC

size: -
D: TRBD2
V: TRBV7-7
J: TRBJ2-1
CDR3: CASSPFGAGGTLLQFF
DNA: TGTGCCAGCAGCCCCTTTGGAGCGGGGGGCACCCTCCTCCAGTTCTTC

size: -
D: TRBD2
V: TRBV6-5
J: TRBJ2-3
CDR3: CASSYSREGLDTQYF
DNA: TGTGCCAGCAGTTACTCGCGGGAGGGCCTTGATACGCAGTATTTT

size: -
D: -
V: TRBV11-2
J: TRBJ1-2
CDR3: CASSLRLRRSYGYTF
DNA: TGTGCCAGCAGCTTACGGCTGCGACGGAGCTATGGCTACACCTTC

size: -
D: TRBD1
V: TRBV11-2
J: TRBJ1-2
CDR3: CASSFLRRGPESF
DNA: TGTGCCAGCAGCTTCCTGCGCAGGGGGCCCGAGAGCTTC

size: -
D: -
V: TRBV19
J: TRBJ2-5
CDR3: CASSRTGQETQYF
DNA: TGTGCCAGTAGTAGGACGGGTCAAGAGACCCAGTACTTC

size: -
D: -
V: TRBV11-1
J: TRBJ1-1
CDR3: CASSRNALDTEAFF
DNA: TGTGCCAGCAGCCGGAACGCTCTGGACACTGAAGCTTTCTTT

size: -
D: -
V: TRBV11-2
J: TRBJ2-2
CDR3: CASSPRSGTQTGELFF
DNA: TGTGCCAGCAGCCCAAGATCCGGGACCCAGACCGGGGAGCTGTTTTTT

size: -
D: -
V: TRBV29-1
J: TRBJ2-1
CDR3: CSVDGPSYNEQFF
DNA: TGCAGCGTTGATGGTCCCTCCTACAATGAGCAGTTCTTC

size: -
D: TRBD1
V: TRBV6-2/TRBV6-3
J: TRBJ1-2
CDR3: CASSTPNRGGYTF
DNA: TGTGCCAGCAGTACTCCCAACAGGGGAGGCTACACCTTC

size: -
D: -
V: TRBV4-3
J: TRBJ2-1
CDR3: CASSQVAFGGPLYNEQFF
DNA: TGCGCCAGCAGCCAAGTCGCGTTTGGGGGGCCTCTTTACAATGAGCAGTTCTTC

size: -
D: -
V: TRBV3-1/TRBV3-2
J: TRBJ1-4
CDR3: CASSRTGEKLFF
DNA: TGTGCCAGCAGCCGAACAGGGGAAAAACTGTTTTTT

size: -
D: TRBD2
V: TRBV7-3
J: TRBJ2-1
CDR3: CASSLFGLAGGTPHNEQFF
DNA: TGTGCCAGCAGCTTATTTGGGCTAGCGGGGGGGACCCCACACAATGAGCAGTTCTTC

size: -
D: -
V: TRBV19
J: TRBJ1-1
CDR3: CASSISHSMNTEAFF
DNA: TGTGCCAGTAGTATTTCTCACAGCATGAACACTGAAGCTTTCTTT

size: -
D: -
V: TRBV24-1
J: TRBJ2-2
CDR3: CATSDSPGPNTGELFF
DNA: TGTGCCACCAGTGACTCCCCCGGGCCGAACACCGGGGAGCTGTTTTTT

size: -
D: -
V: TRBV11-3
J: TRBJ2-3
CDR3: CASSWDLLTDTQYF
DNA: TGTGCCAGCAGCTGGGACCTACTCACAGATACGCAGTATTTT

size: -
D: TRBD1
V: TRBV18
J: TRBJ1-2
CDR3: CASSPDRAYGYTF
DNA: TGTGCCAGCTCACCAGACAGGGCCTATGGCTACACCTTC

size: once
D: TRBD1
V: TRBV5-1
J: TRBJ2-7
CDR3: CASGQGVAHEQYF
DNA: TGCGCCAGCGGACAGGGGGTCGCCCACGAGCAGTACTTC

size: -
D: -
V: TRBV29-1
J: TRBJ1-1
CDR3: CSVDSLLEAFF
DNA: TGCAGCGTTGATAGTCTACTTGAAGCTTTCTTT

size: -
D: -
V: TRBV7-9
J: TRBJ1-4
CDR3: CASSLPRGRAEDEKLFF
DNA: TGTGCCAGCAGCTTACCCCGGGGCAGGGCGGAGGATGAAAAACTGTTTTTT

size: once
D: -
V: TRBV27
J: TRBJ2-1
CDR3: CASSSLGWVSLTTPKGNEQFF
DNA: TGTGCCAGCAGTTCCTTAGGGTGGGTCTCCCTTACTACCCCCAAAGGCAATGAGCAGTTCTTC

size: -
D: TRBD2
V: TRBV7-8
J: TRBJ2-2
CDR3: CASSPRLAGTGELFF
DNA: TGTGCCAGCAGCCCCAGACTAGCGGGAACCGGGGAGCTGTTTTTT

size: -
D: -
V: TRBV3-1/TRBV3-2
J: TRBJ2-2
CDR3: CASSQQGRGTGELFF
DNA: TGTGCCAGCAGCCAACAGGGAAGGGGCACCGGGGAGCTGTTTTTT

size: -
D: TRBD1
V: TRBV5-5
J: TRBJ2-7
CDR3: CASSPPGQGQREQYF
DNA: TGTGCCAGCAGCCCACCGGGACAGGGTCAACGCGAGCAGTACTTC

size: -
D: TRBD1
V: TRBV5-1
J: TRBJ1-2
CDR3: CASSLNSGQGDGGYTF
DNA: TGCGCCAGCAGCTTGAATTCGGGACAGGGGGATGGTGGCTACACCTTC

size: -
D: -
V: TRBV11-3
J: TRBJ1-2
CDR3: CASSLEGRGGHYGYTF
DNA: TGTGCCAGCAGCTTAGAGGGCAGGGGCGGACACTATGGCTACACCTTC

size: -
D: -
V: TRBV19
J: TRBJ1-1
CDR3: CASKDLRSFLWTGIPAAFF
DNA: -

size: few
D: TRBD2
V: TRBV6-1
J: TRBJ2-1
CDR3: CASSEMRLAGMGNEQFF
DNA: TGTGCCAGCAGTGAAATGAGACTAGCGGGGATGGGCAATGAGCAGTTCTTC

size: -
D: TRBD1
V: TRBV30
J: TRBJ1-1
CDR3: CAWSRDRTLSEAFF
DNA: TGTGCCTGGAGTCGGGACAGGACCCTAAGTGAAGCTTTCTTT

size: -
D: -
V: TRBV18
J: TRBJ2-5
CDR3: CASSPYSLQETQYF
DNA: TGTGCCAGCTCACCCTACTCTCTACAAGAGACCCAGTACTTC

size: -
D: -
V: TRBV5-1
J: TRBJ2-2
CDR3: CASKVHHTGELFF
DNA: TGCGCCAGCAAGGTACACCACACCGGGGAGCTGTTTTTT

size: -
D: TRBD1
V: TRBV10-3
J: TRBJ1-3
CDR3: CAISGDRVLSGNTIYF
DNA: TGTGCCATCAGTGGAGACAGGGTTCTTTCTGGAAACACCATATATTTT

size: few
D: -
V: TRBV19
J: TRBJ1-1
CDR3: CASTLSRSQNTEAFF
DNA: TGTGCCAGTACCCTATCGAGGTCGCAGAACACTGAAGCTTTCTTT

size: -
D: -
V: TRBV4-2
J: TRBJ1-3
CDR3: CASSRGIGGSGNTIYF
DNA: TGTGCCAGCAGCCGCGGCATAGGGGGTTCTGGAAACACCATATATTTT

size: -
D: -
V: TRBV5-6
J: TRBJ1-5
CDR3: CASSSTGFNQPQHF
DNA: TGTGCCAGCAGCTCAACGGGATTCAATCAGCCCCAGCATTTT